This T cell receptor (beta chain) was recovered during a study of shared clonotypes between healthy human individuals. Every subset's genomic DNA went evenly onto several immunoSEQ plates. Replicate PCRs run on sorted subsets employed 200 ng DNA, approximately 30,000 T cell genomes. Assay: immunoSEQ multiplex PCR; the TCRdb copy retains only in-frame clones and omits some. Among approximately 2.1 million clones listed, over 85% were seen once. This CDR3 is built from 18 residues. The germline V gene has CDR1 SNHLY and CDR2 FYNNEI. Losses at the gene ends were 5 bases for V and 4 bases for J; bases not matched to a gene: 12.

The clonotype comes from a man aged 18 to 29 in good health. Some clones in this sample may be carry-over from other donors' samples. The source material was naive CD4+ T cells from PBMCs. Subset meaning: CD45RA+ positively selected. The chain joins TRBV2 to TRBJ2-1, with TRBD2 matching 12 bases. DNA for the CDR3: TGTGCCAGCAGTCCACTCTCCGGGACTAGCGGGTATTACAATGAGCAGTTCTTC. Amino acids: CASSPLSGTSGYYNEQFF.